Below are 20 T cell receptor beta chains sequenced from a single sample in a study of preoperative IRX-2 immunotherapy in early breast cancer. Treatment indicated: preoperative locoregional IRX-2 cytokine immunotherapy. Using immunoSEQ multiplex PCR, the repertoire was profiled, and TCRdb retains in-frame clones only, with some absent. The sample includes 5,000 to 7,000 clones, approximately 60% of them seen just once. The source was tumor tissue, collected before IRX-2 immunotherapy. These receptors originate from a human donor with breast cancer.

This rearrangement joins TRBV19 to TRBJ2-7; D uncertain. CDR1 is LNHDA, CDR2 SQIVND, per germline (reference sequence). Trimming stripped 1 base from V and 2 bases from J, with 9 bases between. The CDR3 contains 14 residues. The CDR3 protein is CASSIGGEPYEQYF. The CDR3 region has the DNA TGTGCCAGTAGTATAGGCGGAGAGCCCTACGAGCAGTACTTC.

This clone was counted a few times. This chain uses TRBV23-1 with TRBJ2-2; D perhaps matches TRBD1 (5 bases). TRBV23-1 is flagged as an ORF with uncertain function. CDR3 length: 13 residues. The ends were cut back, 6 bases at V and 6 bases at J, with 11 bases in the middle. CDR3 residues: CASRGLTAGELFF. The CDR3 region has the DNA TGCGCCAGCAGGGGGCTAACGGCCGGGGAGCTGTTTTTT.

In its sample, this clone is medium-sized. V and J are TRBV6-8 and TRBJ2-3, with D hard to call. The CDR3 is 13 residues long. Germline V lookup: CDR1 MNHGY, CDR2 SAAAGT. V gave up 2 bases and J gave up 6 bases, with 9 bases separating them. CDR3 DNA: TGTGCCAGCAGTTACCGCATGGTGGATACGCAGTATTTT. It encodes CASSYRMVDTQYF.

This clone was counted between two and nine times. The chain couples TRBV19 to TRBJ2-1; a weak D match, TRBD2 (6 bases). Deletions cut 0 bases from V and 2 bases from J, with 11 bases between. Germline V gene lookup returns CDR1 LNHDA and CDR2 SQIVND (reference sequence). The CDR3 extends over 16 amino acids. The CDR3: CASSIDSSGPYNEQFF. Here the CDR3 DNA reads TGTGCCAGTAGTATAGATTCCAGCGGGCCCTACAATGAGCAGTTCTTC.

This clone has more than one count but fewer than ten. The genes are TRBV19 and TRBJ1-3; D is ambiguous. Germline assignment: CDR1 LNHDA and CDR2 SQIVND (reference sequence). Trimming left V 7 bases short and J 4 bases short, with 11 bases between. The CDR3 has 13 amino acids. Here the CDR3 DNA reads TGTGCCAGTACTCCCCCGGGGGGAAACACCATATATTTT. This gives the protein CASTPPGGNTIYF. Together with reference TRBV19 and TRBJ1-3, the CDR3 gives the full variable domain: DGGITQSPKYLFRKEGQNVTLSCEQNLNHDAMYWYRQDPGQGLRLIYYSQIVNDFQKGDIAEGYSVSREKKESFPLTVTSAQKNPTAFYLCASTPPGGNTIYFGEGSWLTVV.

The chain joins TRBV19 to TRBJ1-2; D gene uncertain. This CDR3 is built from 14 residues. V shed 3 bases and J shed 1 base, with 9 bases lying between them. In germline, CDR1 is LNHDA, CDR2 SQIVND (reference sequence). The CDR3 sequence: CASSISNGNYGYTF. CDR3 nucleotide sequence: TGTGCCAGTAGTATTTCGAACGGTAACTATGGCTACACCTTC.

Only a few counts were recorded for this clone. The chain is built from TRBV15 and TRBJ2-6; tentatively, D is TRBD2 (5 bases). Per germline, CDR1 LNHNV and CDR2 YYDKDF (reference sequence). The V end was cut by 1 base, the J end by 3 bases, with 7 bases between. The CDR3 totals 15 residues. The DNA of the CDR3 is TGTGCCACCAGCAGAGCGAGGGATGGGGCCAACGTCCTGACTTTC. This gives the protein CATSRARDGANVLTF.

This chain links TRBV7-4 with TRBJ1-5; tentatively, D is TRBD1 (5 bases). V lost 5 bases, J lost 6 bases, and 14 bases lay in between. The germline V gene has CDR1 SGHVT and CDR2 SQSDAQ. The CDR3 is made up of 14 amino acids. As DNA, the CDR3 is TGTGCCAGCAGCCATGATCAGGGAACTCAGCCCCAGCATTTT. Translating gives CASSHDQGTQPQHF.

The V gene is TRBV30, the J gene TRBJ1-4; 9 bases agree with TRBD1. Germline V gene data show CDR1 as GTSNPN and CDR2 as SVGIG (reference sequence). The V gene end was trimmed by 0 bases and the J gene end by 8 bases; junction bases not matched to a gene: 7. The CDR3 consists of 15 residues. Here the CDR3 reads CAWSVRGTGNEKLFF. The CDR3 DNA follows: TGTGCCTGGAGTGTAAGAGGGACAGGGAACGAAAAACTGTTTTTT.

In DNA, the CDR3 is TGTGCCACCAGCCCAGGGGGGGTGGCGGGACCCACAGATACGCAGTATTTT. This encodes CATSPGGVAGPTDTQYF. V and J are TRBV15 and TRBJ2-3; D assignment may be TRBD1 or TRBD2 (7 bases each). The CDR3 runs to 17 residues. Trimming shortened V by 5 bases and J by 2 bases, and 20 bases separated the two germline ends. CDR1 is LNHNV, CDR2 YYDKDF, per germline (reference sequence).

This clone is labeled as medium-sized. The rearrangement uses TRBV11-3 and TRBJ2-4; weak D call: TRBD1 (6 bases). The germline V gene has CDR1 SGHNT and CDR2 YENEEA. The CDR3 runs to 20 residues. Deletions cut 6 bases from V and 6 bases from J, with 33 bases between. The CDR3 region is CASSYRTDMSRWVQGNIQYF. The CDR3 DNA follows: TGTGCCAGCAGTTATCGGACAGATATGAGCCGGTGGGTGCAAGGAAACATTCAGTACTTC. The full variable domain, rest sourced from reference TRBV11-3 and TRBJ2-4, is EAGVVQSPRYKIIEKKQPVAFWCNPISGHNTLYWYLQNLGQGPELLIRYENEEAVDDSQLPKDRFSAERLKGVDSTLKIQPAELGDSAVYLCASSYRTDMSRWVQGNIQYFGAGTRLSVL.

DNA for the CDR3: TGCGCCAGCAGCTTTTTTCAAGTCGGGAAGTCTAGCACAGATACGCAGTATTTT. Its protein is CASSFFQVGKSSTDTQYF. The chain uses TRBV5-1 and TRBJ2-3; D perhaps matches TRBD2 (5 bases). The ends were cut back, 2 bases at V and 0 bases at J, with 19 bases in the middle. Per the germline V gene, CDR1 is SGHRS and CDR2 is YFSETQ. The CDR3 length is 18 residues.

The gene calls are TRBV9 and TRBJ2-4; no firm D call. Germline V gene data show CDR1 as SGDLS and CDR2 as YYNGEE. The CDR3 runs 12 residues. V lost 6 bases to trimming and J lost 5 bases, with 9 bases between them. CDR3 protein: CASMRSQNIQYF. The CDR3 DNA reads TGTGCCAGCATGCGCAGCCAAAACATTCAGTACTTC.

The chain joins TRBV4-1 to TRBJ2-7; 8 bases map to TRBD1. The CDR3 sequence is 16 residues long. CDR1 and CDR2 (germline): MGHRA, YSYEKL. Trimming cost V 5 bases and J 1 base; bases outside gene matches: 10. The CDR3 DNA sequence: TGCGCCAGCAGCTTCTCCGCGACAGGGGAGTCCTACGAGCAGTACTTC. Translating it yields CASSFSATGESYEQYF.

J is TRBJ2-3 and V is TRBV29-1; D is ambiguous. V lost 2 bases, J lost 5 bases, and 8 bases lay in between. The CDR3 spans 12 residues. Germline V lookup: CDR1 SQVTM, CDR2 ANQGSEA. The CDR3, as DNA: TGCAGCGTTGAAATAACCTTAGATACGCAGTATTTT. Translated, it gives CSVEITLDTQYF.

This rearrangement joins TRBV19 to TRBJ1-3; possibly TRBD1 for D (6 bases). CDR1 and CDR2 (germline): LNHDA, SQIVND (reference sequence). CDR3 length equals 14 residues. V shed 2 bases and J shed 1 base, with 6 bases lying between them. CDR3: CASSITGSGNTIYF. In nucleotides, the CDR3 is TGTGCCAGTAGTATAACAGGGTCTGGAAACACCATATATTTT.

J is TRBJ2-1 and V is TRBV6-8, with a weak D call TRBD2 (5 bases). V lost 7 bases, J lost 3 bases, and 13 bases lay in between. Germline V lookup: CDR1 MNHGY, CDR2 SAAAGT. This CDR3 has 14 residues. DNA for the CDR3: TGTGCCAGCACCCACGGCCGGGGCTACAATGAGCAGTTCTTC. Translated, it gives CASTHGRGYNEQFF.

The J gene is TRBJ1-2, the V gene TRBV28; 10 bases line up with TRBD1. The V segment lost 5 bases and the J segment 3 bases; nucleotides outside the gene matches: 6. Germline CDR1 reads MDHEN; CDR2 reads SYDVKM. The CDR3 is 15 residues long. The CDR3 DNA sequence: TGTGCCAGCAGTCCCTGGGGACAGGGGCACTATGGCTACACCTTC. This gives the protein CASSPWGQGHYGYTF.

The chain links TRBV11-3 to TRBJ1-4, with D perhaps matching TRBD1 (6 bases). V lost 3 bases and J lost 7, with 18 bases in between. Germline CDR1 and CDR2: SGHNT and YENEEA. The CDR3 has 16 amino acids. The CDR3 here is CASSLAGRAGAEKLFF. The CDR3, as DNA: TGTGCCAGCAGCTTGGCCGGTCGGGCAGGGGCTGAAAAACTGTTTTTT.

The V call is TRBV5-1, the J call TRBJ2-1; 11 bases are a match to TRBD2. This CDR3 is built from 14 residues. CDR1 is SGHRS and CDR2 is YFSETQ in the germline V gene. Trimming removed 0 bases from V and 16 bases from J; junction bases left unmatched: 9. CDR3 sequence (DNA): TGCGCCAGCAGCTTGGAGGGTAGCGGGAGGGCCTTATTCTTC. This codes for CASSLEGSGRALFF.